The 13 T cell receptor beta chains below all came from one sample that was sequenced in a study of blood T cell repertoires in COVID-19. Assay: immunoSEQ multiplex PCR; the TCRdb copy retains only in-frame clones and omits some. The sample includes under 300,000 clones, over 65% of them seen just once. The specimen was peripheral blood. These receptors all stem from a man aged 55-75 years who had recovered from COVID-19.

The rearrangement uses TRBV6-5 and TRBJ1-1; D remains ambiguous. V was pared by 6 bases and J by 6 bases, with 17 bases between. The CDR3 covers 14 residues. The V gene's germline CDR1 is MNHEY and CDR2 SVGAGI. CDR3 sequence (DNA): TGTGCCAGCAGCCTGGAGAGGATAAGGCCTGAAGCTTTCTTT. Protein sequence: CASSLERIRPEAFF.

V and J are TRBV11-2 and TRBJ2-7; D might be TRBD2 (5 bases). The CDR3 contains 12 residues. V lost 1 base and J lost 13, with 14 bases in between. Germline V gene data show CDR1 as SGHAT and CDR2 as FQNNGV. CDR3 coding DNA: TGTGCCAGCAGCTTAGGGACTGGAATTCGATACTTC. Encoded protein: CASSLGTGIRYF.

CDR3 DNA sequence: TGTGCCAGCAGCGTGACAGGGGGCGGTAAGGCTAATGAAAAACTGTTTTTT. Translation: CASSVTGGGKANEKLFF. The chain recombines TRBV9 with TRBJ1-4, with 10 bases that match TRBD1. Germline CDR1 SGDLS, CDR2 YYNGEE. Unmatched junction bases numbered 7, after V lost 2 bases and J lost 3 bases. The CDR3 extends over 17 amino acids.

The chain couples TRBV5-1 to TRBJ2-2; D might be TRBD1 (5 bases). The CDR3 contains 16 residues. Germline CDR1 is SGHRS and CDR2 is YFSETQ. V was shortened by 0 bases and J by 1 base, with 10 bases between the two germline ends. CDR3 in amino acids: CASSLEGVRNTGELFF. DNA for the CDR3: TGCGCCAGCAGCTTGGAAGGGGTTAGGAACACCGGGGAGCTGTTTTTT.

The J gene is TRBJ2-7, the V gene TRBV6-5, with 9 bases identical to TRBD1. The CDR3 length is 15 residues. V gave up 2 bases and J gave up 3 bases; unmatched junction bases: 5. The germline V gene has CDR1 MNHEY and CDR2 SVGAGI. In nucleotides, the CDR3 is TGTGCCAGCAGTTACCAAAGGACAGGGGACTACGAGCAGTACTTC. This codes for CASSYQRTGDYEQYF.

The V gene is TRBV5-1, the J gene TRBJ2-7, with no clear D. Per the germline V gene, CDR1 is SGHRS and CDR2 is YFSETQ. V was trimmed by 0 bases and J by 3 bases, leaving 13 bases between them. The CDR3 is 15 residues long. The CDR3 loop reads CASSLVDVANYEQYF. In DNA form, the CDR3 reads TGCGCCAGCAGCTTGGTTGATGTAGCAAACTACGAGCAGTACTTC.

This sequence joins TRBV3-1 (or the pseudogene TRBV3-2) and TRBJ2-3, with 10 nucleotides matching TRBD2. The germline CDR1 and CDR2 sequences are LGHDT and YNNKEL (reference sequence). This CDR3 is 14 amino acids long. Trimming took 10 bases from V and 1 from J; bases not matched to a gene: 5. CDR3 bases: TGTGCCACCCGAGGACTAGCGGGCACAGATACGCAGTATTTT. As protein: CATRGLAGTDTQYF.

This clone was detected a few times. This sequence joins TRBV7-9 and TRBJ2-3; 8 bases are shared with TRBD2. The CDR3 length is 14 residues. The V gene end was trimmed by 5 bases and the J gene end by 6 bases; junction bases not matched to a gene: 7. CDR1 is SEHNR and CDR2 is FQNEAQ in the germline V gene (reference sequence). CDR3 residues: CASSPGTSADTQYF. CDR3 bases: TGTGCCAGCAGCCCGGGGACTAGTGCTGATACGCAGTATTTT.

The chain has TRBV29-1 and TRBJ1-2; D not resolved. Germline values: CDR1 SQVTM, CDR2 ANQGSEA. CDR3 length: 13 amino acids. V dropped 3 bases and J dropped 5 bases, with 13 bases sitting between them. As DNA, the CDR3 is TGCAGCGTTGATTGGGTCGGGGTTTATGGCTACACCTTC. Protein sequence: CSVDWVGVYGYTF. The full variable domain, with the rest looked up from reference TRBV29-1 and TRBJ1-2, is SAVISQKPSRDICQRGTSLTIQCQVDSQVTMMFWYRQQPGQSLTLIATANQGSEATYESGFVIDKFPISRPNLTFSTLTVSNMSPEDSSIYLCSVDWVGVYGYTFGSGTRLTVV.

The chain combines TRBV10-3 with TRBJ1-6, with D possibly TRBD1 on 5 matching bases. CDR3 length: 14 residues. V lost 6 bases and J lost 3, with 9 bases in between. Germline V gene data show CDR1 as ENHRY and CDR2 as SYGVKD. The CDR3 nucleotides are TGTGCCATCAGAGGGGCGTACTATAATTCACCCCTCCACTTT. Translation: CAIRGAYYNSPLHF.

This clone was seen only a few times. The V call is TRBV24-1, the J call TRBJ2-1; 11 positions agree with TRBD1. The CDR3 is made up of 18 amino acids. CDR1 is KGHDR and CDR2 is SFDVKD in the germline V gene. The junction had 14 bases not matched to a gene; V was cut back by 4 bases and J by 7 bases. CDR3 sequence (DNA): TGTGCCACCAGTGACAGGACAGGGGGCTCCCCCCTACGGAATGAGCAGTTCTTC. This gives the protein CATSDRTGGSPLRNEQFF.

The J gene is TRBJ2-1, the V gene TRBV7-3; a possible D gene is TRBD2 (6 bases). The CDR3 contains 17 residues. Germline values: CDR1 SGHTA, CDR2 FQGTGA. The ends were cut back, 5 bases at V and 2 bases at J, with 19 bases in the middle. The CDR3 DNA reads as TGTGCCAGCAGCCCCACCCCGGGAGTTGGGCCCTACAATGAGCAGTTCTTC. This codes for CASSPTPGVGPYNEQFF. The full variable domain, with the rest looked up from reference TRBV7-3 and TRBJ2-1, is GAGVSQTPSNKVTEKGKYVELRCDPISGHTALYWYRQSLGQGPEFLIYFQGTGAADDSGLPNDRFFAVRPEGSVSTLKIQRTERGDSAVYLCASSPTPGVGPYNEQFFGPGTRLTVL.

This chain connects TRBV6-6 to TRBJ1-2; 11 bases map to TRBD1. V lost 6 bases, J lost 7 bases, and 7 bases stayed unmatched. CDR1 and CDR2 (germline): MNHNY, SVGAGI (reference sequence). This CDR3 has 14 residues. CDR3 sequence: CASRSGTGGSGYTF. DNA for the CDR3: TGTGCCAGCAGATCCGGGACAGGGGGATCTGGCTACACCTTC.